The source of this T cell receptor beta chain is a study of shared T cell receptors in the human thymus. TCRdb keeps only in-frame clones here, not all; method: immunoSEQ multiplex PCR. The top ten hold less than 0.015% of the sample, which has roughly 550,000 clones, around 78% seen once. The V segment lost 0 bases and the J segment 15 bases; nucleotides outside the gene matches: 14. Per germline, CDR1 MNHNY and CDR2 SVGAGI (reference sequence). The CDR3 length is 15 residues. This sample also belongs to another study, concerning human thymus T cells. According to that study: Infants, healthy and Finnish, who were having corrective surgery for congenital heart defects served as donors. The study used thymus tissue resected during corrective heart surgery. Gene usage for V and J segments appeared biased in thymic and blood repertoires. Related research has reported that thymic repertoires overlap highly among unrelated individuals.

The specimen sequenced was thymocytes. V is TRBV6-6 and J is TRBJ2-1; the match to TRBD2 covers 7 bases. The receptor's source is a boy younger than two with a congenital heart defect. DNA for the CDR3: TGTGCCAGCAGTTACTCGAGTCCCTCACCGGGCGGGAGGTTCTTC. This encodes CASSYSSPSPGGRFF.